The 25 T cell receptor beta chains below all came from one sample that was sequenced in a study of cytomegalovirus exposure and HLA in healthy donors. The PCR had 60 Vbeta and 13 Jbeta primers. Clones were read by immunoSEQ multiplex PCR, and TCRdb kept only the in-frame ones, dropping some. This sample carries 120,000 to 150,000 clones, 80% to 90% of them seen once, and the ten largest clones take approximately 4.2%. Sequencing was carried out using PBMCs. These receptors were taken from a woman aged 40 to 55 in good health and CMV-seropositive.

This clone has just one count. This chain connects TRBV18 to TRBJ2-3, with TRBD2 matching 9 bases. Trimming took 3 bases from V and 3 from J; bases not matched to a gene: 4. CDR1 and CDR2 from the germline V gene are KGHSH and LQKENI. The CDR3 extends over 15 amino acids. The CDR3 here is CASSPRTSETDTQYF. As DNA, the CDR3 is TGTGCCAGCTCACCCCGGACTAGCGAGACAGATACGCAGTATTTT.

The CDR3 sequence is CASSLAPGLGSEAFF. The CDR3 DNA reads TGTGCCAGCAGCTTAGCGCCAGGGCTGGGATCTGAAGCTTTCTTT. V and J are TRBV11-1 and TRBJ1-1; D is perhaps TRBD1 (5 bases). From germline, CDR1 is SGHAT and CDR2 FQDESV (reference sequence). The germline V and J ends were trimmed by 0 bases and 6 bases, with 14 bases remaining between them. The CDR3 is 15 residues long. The whole variable domain, remainder taken from reference TRBV11-1 and TRBJ1-1, is EAEVAQSPRYKITEKSQAVAFWCDPISGHATLYWYRQILGQGPELLVQFQDESVVDDSQLPKDRFSAERLKGVDSTLKIQPAELGDSAMYLCASSLAPGLGSEAFFGQGTRLTVV.

The V and J genes are TRBV6-1 and TRBJ2-5; TRBD1 might be the D (6 bases). The J call is in doubt because the DNA end fits TRBJ2-7 better. The CDR3 runs to 13 residues. Germline-derived CDR1 and CDR2 are MNHNS and SASEGT. This CDR3 reads CASSAQGHDEQYF. CDR3 in DNA: TGTGCCAGCAGTGCTCAGGGGCACGACGAGCAGTACTTC.

The chain recombines TRBV6-1 with TRBJ1-5; TRBD1 is a possible D gene (5 bases). The V end lost 1 base, the J end lost 9 bases, and 10 bases lay between the germline ends. In germline, CDR1 is MNHNS, CDR2 SASEGT. The CDR3 extends over 13 amino acids. CDR3 DNA sequence: TGTGCCAGCAGTGAAGAGGCGGGGACGCCCCAGCATTTT. Protein product: CASSEEAGTPQHF.

This chain connects TRBV9 to TRBJ2-5; D might be TRBD1 (5 bases). Germline V CDR1 and CDR2: SGDLS, YYNGEE. Trimming stripped 4 bases from V and 1 base from J, with 17 bases between. CDR3 length: 16 residues. CDR3 DNA: TGTGCCAGCAGCACAGGCCAAGGACCGCCCCAAGAGACCCAGTACTTC. Residues: CASSTGQGPPQETQYF.

The rearrangement joins TRBV6-4 to TRBJ2-2, with TRBD1 identical over 9 bases. This CDR3 has 17 amino acids. V lost 5 bases, J lost 0 bases, and 7 bases stayed unmatched. Germline assignment: CDR1 MRHNA and CDR2 SNTAGT. The CDR3, as DNA: TGTGCCAGCAGTCGGGCCGGGACAGGGTCGAACACCGGGGAGCTGTTTTTT. This gives the protein CASSRAGTGSNTGELFF.

V is TRBV6-6 and J is TRBJ1-1, with D possibly TRBD1 on 6 matching bases. This CDR3 contains 14 residues. V lost 4 bases, J lost 1 base, and 10 bases lay in between. Germline CDR1 reads MNHNY; CDR2 reads SVGAGI (reference sequence). This CDR3 is CASSSPDRNTEAFF. The CDR3 nucleotides are TGTGCCAGCAGTTCCCCGGACAGGAACACTGAAGCTTTCTTT.

The chain is built from TRBV14 and TRBJ2-3; 11 bases map to TRBD2. CDR1 and CDR2 (germline): SGHDN, FVKESK. The ends lost 4 bases at V and 3 bases at J; junction bases unmatched: 3. CDR3 length equals 15 residues. The CDR3 nucleotides are TGTGCCAGCAGCCGTAGCGGGGGGGCAACAGATACGCAGTATTTT. Protein product: CASSRSGGATDTQYF.

The V call is TRBV18, the J call TRBJ1-5; 10 nucleotides agree with TRBD1. The ends lost 4 bases at V and 5 bases at J; junction bases unmatched: 11. Germline V gene data show CDR1 as KGHSH and CDR2 as LQKENI. The CDR3 loop spans 17 amino acids. CDR3 loop: CASSHRLGQGVDQPQHF. The CDR3 region has the DNA TGTGCCAGCTCACACCGACTTGGACAGGGGGTGGATCAGCCCCAGCATTTT.

The chain recombines TRBV6-6 with TRBJ2-1, with 14 positions matching TRBD2. The CDR3 covers 15 residues. Germline V CDR1 and CDR2: MNHNY, SVGAGI (reference sequence). J was trimmed by 8 bases and V by 5 bases; bases with no gene match: 5. The CDR3, as DNA: TGTGCCAGCAGTGACGGGACTAGCGGGAGTTATGAGCAGTTCTTC. This gives the protein CASSDGTSGSYEQFF.

The rearrangement links TRBV18 to TRBJ2-2, with TRBD1 as a possible D gene (6 bases). The CDR3 has 16 amino acids. The germline V gene encodes CDR1 KGHSH and CDR2 LQKENI. V was pared by 3 bases and J by 5 bases, with 16 bases between. CDR3 DNA sequence: TGTGCCAGCTCACCGGGGGCGCGGAGTCTAACCGGGGAGCTGTTTTTT. Protein product: CASSPGARSLTGELFF.

There are a few counts of this clone. The V gene is TRBV6-5, the J gene TRBJ2-5; D perhaps matches TRBD2 (6 bases). The CDR3 consists of 13 residues. The V end was cut by 7 bases, the J end by 2 bases, with 11 bases between. Germline V gene data show CDR1 as MNHEY and CDR2 as SVGAGI. DNA of the CDR3: TGTGCCAGCACCCTAGCGAATCAAGAGACCCAGTACTTC. Amino acid sequence: CASTLANQETQYF.

The chain uses TRBV5-5 and TRBJ1-5, with D hard to call. CDR3 length: 12 residues. Germline lookup yields CDR1 SGHKS and CDR2 YYEKEE (reference sequence). V was trimmed by 2 bases and J by 9 bases, leaving 9 bases between them. The CDR3 sequence is CASSLPPGPQHF. CDR3 DNA: TGTGCCAGCAGCTTACCCCCAGGGCCCCAGCATTTT. The full variable domain, completed using reference TRBV5-5 and TRBJ1-5, is DAGVTQSPTHLIKTRGQQVTLRCSPISGHKSVSWYQQVLGQGPQFIFQYYEKEERGRGNFPDRFSARQFPNYSSELNVNALLLGDSALYLCASSLPPGPQHFGDGTRLSIL.

For this clone: The conserved phenylalanine or tryptophan normally closing the CDR3 is absent here, so this likely arose from a read error. This chain connects TRBV7-2 to TRBJ2-7; TRBD2 matches at 10 bases. The germline V gene has CDR1 SGHTA and CDR2 FQGNSA. With V trimmed by 3 bases and J by 2 bases, 4 bases remained unmatched. The CDR3 is made up of 15 amino acids. The CDR3 DNA reads as TGTGCCAGCAGCTTGGAAACTAGCGGGACCTACGAGCAGTACTCC. Translated, it gives CASSLETSGTYEQYS.

This clone was recorded a few times. The V and J genes are TRBV13 and TRBJ1-2, with D tentatively TRBD1 (6 bases). This CDR3 has 13 residues. Per germline, CDR1 PRHDT and CDR2 FYEKMQ (reference sequence). With 4 bases removed from V and 8 bases from J, the gap between germline ends came to 14 bases. The DNA of the CDR3 is TGTGCCAGCAGCTCCGGGACAACGTACGGCTACACCTTC. This codes for CASSSGTTYGYTF. The full variable domain, rest sourced from reference TRBV13 and TRBJ1-2, is AAGVIQSPRHLIKEKRETATLKCYPIPRHDTVYWYQQGPGQDPQFLISFYEKMQSDKGSIPDRFSAQQFSDYHSELNMSSLELGDSALYFCASSSGTTYGYTFGSGTRLTVV.

The chain employs TRBV28 and TRBJ1-5, with D tentatively TRBD1 (5 bases). The V end was cut by 7 bases, the J end by 3 bases, with 13 bases between. The CDR3 covers 14 residues. Germline V gives CDR1 MDHEN, CDR2 SYDVKM. CDR3: CASTIGALNQPQHF. The CDR3 nucleotides read TGTGCCAGCACCATAGGGGCCCTCAATCAGCCCCAGCATTTT.

This clone was seen a single time. The genes are TRBV2 and TRBJ2-5; 10 nucleotides match TRBD1. Trimming removed 8 bases from V and 5 bases from J; junction bases left unmatched: 14. The germline gives CDR1 SNHLY, CDR2 FYNNEI. This CDR3 has 16 residues. CDR3: CASSRGTGAEHETQYF. The CDR3 nucleotides read TGTGCCAGCTCTAGGGGGACAGGGGCTGAGCACGAGACCCAGTACTTC.

This chain joins TRBV12-5 and TRBJ1-5; D gene ambiguous. The V gene's germline CDR1 is LGHNT and CDR2 FRNRAP. There are 15 residues in the CDR3. Trimming removed 2 bases from V and 4 bases from J, with 12 bases in between. As DNA, the CDR3 is TGTGCTAGTGGTTTGCCGACACGGGAGAATCAGCCCCAGCATTTT. Translating it yields CASGLPTRENQPQHF.

The rearrangement links TRBV4-2 to TRBJ2-2, with D perhaps TRBD2 (6 bases). The V and J ends lost 4 bases and 0 bases respectively, with 12 bases between them. The CDR3 has 16 residues. Germline-derived CDR1 and CDR2 are LGHNA and YNFKEQ. In nucleotides, the CDR3 is TGTGCCAGCAGCCCAAATACGGGAGCGAACACCGGGGAGCTGTTTTTT. As protein: CASSPNTGANTGELFF.

This clone was picked up one time. V is TRBV27 and J is TRBJ1-2, with D unresolved. The CDR3 is 15 residues long. Germline V CDR1 and CDR2: MNHEY, SMNVEV (reference sequence). V was pared by 1 base and J by 0 bases, with 9 bases between. In DNA, the CDR3 is TGTGCCAGCAGTTTATGGGGAGATCCTAACTATGGCTACACCTTC. Protein product: CASSLWGDPNYGYTF.

The chain uses TRBV2 and TRBJ1-1, with 7 bases aligning to TRBD1. V lost 3 bases and J lost 3; bases outside the gene matches: 16. CDR3 size: 18 residues. The V gene's germline CDR1 is SNHLY and CDR2 FYNNEI. CDR3 loop: CASSESMIQGSRDTEAFF. As DNA, the CDR3 is TGTGCCAGCAGTGAGTCGATGATACAGGGGAGTAGGGACACTGAAGCTTTCTTT.

The rearrangement uses TRBV28 and TRBJ2-7; 9 bases are a match to TRBD2. V lost 6 bases to trimming and J lost 1 base; unmatched junction nucleotides: 7. The CDR3 runs to 15 residues. From germline, CDR1 is MDHEN and CDR2 SYDVKM. CDR3 region: CASSIGGLASYEQYF. The DNA for the CDR3 is TGTGCCAGCAGCATCGGAGGACTAGCGTCCTACGAGCAGTACTTC.

The chain couples TRBV28 to TRBJ1-5; no clear D. This CDR3 comprises 14 residues. Germline V lookup: CDR1 MDHEN, CDR2 SYDVKM. The germline V and J ends were trimmed by 2 bases and 5 bases, with 10 bases remaining between them. CDR3 amino acids: CASSLLSRYQPQHF. The CDR3 coding sequence is TGTGCCAGCAGTTTACTATCCCGTTATCAGCCCCAGCATTTT.

This clone occurred a few times. The chain employs TRBV4-1 and TRBJ1-4; 7 nucleotides line up with TRBD1. The CDR3 contains 16 residues. V was clipped by 5 bases and J by 5 bases; unmatched bases: 11. The germline V gene has CDR1 MGHRA and CDR2 YSYEKL. CDR3 in amino acids: CASSDLRDSRNEKLFF. Written as DNA, the CDR3 is TGCGCCAGCAGCGATCTTAGGGACAGTAGAAATGAAAAACTGTTTTTT.

The chain employs TRBV19 and TRBJ2-5; TRBD2 matches at 11 bases. Germline trimming cut 5 bases from V and 3 bases from J; bases unmatched to any gene: 5. The CDR3 runs to 15 residues. CDR1 and CDR2 (germline): LNHDA, SQIVND (reference sequence). This CDR3 is CASSSRLAGKETQYF. The CDR3 nucleotides are TGTGCCAGTAGTTCCCGACTAGCGGGGAAAGAGACCCAGTACTTC.